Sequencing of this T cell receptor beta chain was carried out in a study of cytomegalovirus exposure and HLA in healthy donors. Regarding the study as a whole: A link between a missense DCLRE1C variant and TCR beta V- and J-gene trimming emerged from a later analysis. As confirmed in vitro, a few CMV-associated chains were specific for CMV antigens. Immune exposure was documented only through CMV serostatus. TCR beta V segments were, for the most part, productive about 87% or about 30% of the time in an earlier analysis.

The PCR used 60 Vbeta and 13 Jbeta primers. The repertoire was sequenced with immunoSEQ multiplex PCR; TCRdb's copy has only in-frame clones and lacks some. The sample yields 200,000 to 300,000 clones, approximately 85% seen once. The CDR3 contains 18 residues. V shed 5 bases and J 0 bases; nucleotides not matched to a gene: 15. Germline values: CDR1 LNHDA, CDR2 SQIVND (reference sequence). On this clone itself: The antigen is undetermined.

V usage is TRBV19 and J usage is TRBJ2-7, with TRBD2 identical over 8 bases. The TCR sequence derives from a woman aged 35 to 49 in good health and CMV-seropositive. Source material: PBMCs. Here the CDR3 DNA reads TGTGCCAGTAGTCCCGACCTGGCGTTGGCGGGAGGCTCCTACGAGCAGTACTTC. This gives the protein CASSPDLALAGGSYEQYF.